What follows is one T cell receptor (beta chain) and its context. Its antigen is not identified. These data originate in a study of cytomegalovirus exposure and HLA in healthy donors. Whole-study results and caveats: Follow-up analysis later connected one missense variant in DCLRE1C with trimming of TCR beta V- and J-genes. Earlier analysis found most TCR beta V segments productive about 87% or about 30% of the time. Presence/absence analysis assumed near-uniform sequencing depth across donors. Follow-up analysis found HLA locus-dependent TCR association rates, highest for DRB1 and lowest for HLA-C.

The V gene's germline CDR1 is SGHRS and CDR2 YFSETQ. The CDR3 is 18 residues long. V was pared by 4 bases and J by 0 bases, with 22 bases between. Primers included in the PCR were 60 Vbeta and 13 Jbeta primers. Using immunoSEQ multiplex PCR, the repertoire was profiled, and TCRdb retains in-frame clones only, with some absent. The table records about 130,000 clones, around 80% of them present only once. Sequenced sample: PBMCs. The TCR was taken from a man younger than 45 in good health. The rearrangement joins TRBV5-1 to TRBJ2-5; a possible D gene is TRBD2 (5 bases). CDR3 loop: CASSRVGLPLRYQETQYF. Written as DNA, the CDR3 is TGCGCCAGCAGCCGGGTCGGACTCCCGCTCCGGTACCAAGAGACCCAGTACTTC.